This TCR beta chain was sequenced in a study of post-analysis software for immune sequencing data. This clonotype was detected a few times. Antigen unknown. CDR1 is SGHTA and CDR2 is FQGNSA in the germline V gene. The CDR3 is made up of 16 amino acids. The V end lost 5 bases, the J end lost 0 bases, and 16 bases lay between the germline ends. Notes on the study in general: Strong same-batch co-clustering of samples appeared with F measure clustering. About 5 TRBV segments appeared more often in patients than in controls, and TRBV5-6, TRBV5-1 and TRBV20-1 were among these.

The library was made from cDNA and included unique molecular identifiers. TCRdb redid the calling of the PCR reads with MiXCR, one entry per CDR3 protein. The sample holds hundreds of thousands of distinct CDR3 sequences, 30% seen once. The chain carries TRBV7-2 and TRBJ2-5; D gene uncertain. The sequenced sample was blood. This receptor was taken from a girl aged 10-17 years with multiple sclerosis. In DNA form, the CDR3 reads TGTGCCAGCAGCCGATACGCCTCTACGTACCAAGAGACCCAGTACTTC. Protein: CASSRYASTYQETQYF.